The entry that follows covers one T cell receptor (beta chain) sequence. The antigen remains unidentified. Primers: 60 Vbeta forward and 13 Jbeta reverse. This table comes from immunoSEQ multiplex PCR, and its TCRdb copy is limited to in-frame clones, with some not included. This sample has about 160,000 clones, with about 81% found just once. The CDR3 has 17 amino acids. Germline loops: CDR1 SGHVS, CDR2 FNYEAQ. V lost 0 bases and J lost 3; bases outside the gene matches: 5. All donors participated as healthy donors of bone marrow. The sample is drawn from a study of cytomegalovirus exposure and HLA in healthy donors. On the study more broadly: Earlier work reported around 110 million unique TCR beta sequences from about 200 million T cells. General study results and limits: When a later analysis compared HLA-associated TCR beta chains with equally common others, the HLA-associated chains turned out to be more clonally expanded and to have lower generation probabilities. For presence/absence analyses, sequencing depth was assumed to be roughly uniform across donors.

Sequences were obtained from PBMCs. The genes are TRBV7-6 and TRBJ2-1; 10 bases fit TRBD1. The source of this sequence is a woman between 18 and 29 years old in good health and CMV-seronegative. CDR3 in amino acids: CASSLASGTGDYNEQFF. The CDR3 DNA follows: TGTGCCAGCAGCTTAGCCTCGGGGACAGGGGACTACAATGAGCAGTTCTTC. Full variable domain (outside the CDR3, taken from reference TRBV7-6 and TRBJ2-1): GAGVSQSPRYKVTKRGQDVALRCDPISGHVSLYWYRQALGQGPEFLTYFNYEAQQDKSGLPNDRFSAERPEGSISTLTIQRTEQRDSAMYRCASSLASGTGDYNEQFFGPGTRLTVL.